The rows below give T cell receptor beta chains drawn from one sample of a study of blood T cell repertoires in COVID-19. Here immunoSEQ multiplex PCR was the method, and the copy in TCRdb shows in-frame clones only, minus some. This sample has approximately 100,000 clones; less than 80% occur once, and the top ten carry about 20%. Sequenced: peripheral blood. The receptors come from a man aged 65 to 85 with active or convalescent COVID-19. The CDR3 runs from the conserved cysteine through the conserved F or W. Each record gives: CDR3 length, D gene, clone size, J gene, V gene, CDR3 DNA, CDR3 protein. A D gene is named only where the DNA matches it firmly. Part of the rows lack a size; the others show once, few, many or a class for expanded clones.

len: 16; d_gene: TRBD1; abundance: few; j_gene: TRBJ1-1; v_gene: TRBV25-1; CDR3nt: TGTGCCAGCAGTGCCAATTTTGGGACAGGGGGAACTGAAGCTTTCTTT; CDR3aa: CASSANFGTGGTEAFF
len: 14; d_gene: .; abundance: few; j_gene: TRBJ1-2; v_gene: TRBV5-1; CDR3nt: TGCGCCAGCAGCCCCGGGACACAAGGCTATGGCTACACCTTC; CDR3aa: CASSPGTQGYGYTF
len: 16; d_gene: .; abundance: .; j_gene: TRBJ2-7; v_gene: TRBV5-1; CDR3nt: TGCGCCAGCAGCTTGATTAGTACGAGACTTCTCTACGAGCAGTACTTC; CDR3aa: CASSLISTRLLYEQYF
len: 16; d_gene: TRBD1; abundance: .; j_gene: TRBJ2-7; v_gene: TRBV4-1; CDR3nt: TGCGCCAGCAGCCAAGACCCGGGACAGGGCCCTTGGGAGCAGTACTTC; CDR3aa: CASSQDPGQGPWEQYF
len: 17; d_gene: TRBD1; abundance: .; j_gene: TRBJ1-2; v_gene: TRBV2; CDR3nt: TGTGCCAGCAGTGAAGGGGGCGGGACAGGGGGAATCTATGGCTACACCTTC; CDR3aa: CASSEGGGTGGIYGYTF
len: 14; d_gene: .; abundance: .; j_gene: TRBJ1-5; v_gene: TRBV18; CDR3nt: TGTGCCAGCTCACCGTCGTATAGCAATCAGCCCCAGCATTTT; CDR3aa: CASSPSYSNQPQHF
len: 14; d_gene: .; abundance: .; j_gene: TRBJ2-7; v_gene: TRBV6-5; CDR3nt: TGTGCCACTTCGACTCAACACCCTTACTACGAGCAGTACTTC; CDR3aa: CATSTQHPYYEQYF
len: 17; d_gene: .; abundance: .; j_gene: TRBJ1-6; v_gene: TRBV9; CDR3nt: TGTGCCAGCAGCGCCCGGGAGGGGAGGGTCACCCTTTCACCCCTCCACTTT; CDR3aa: CASSAREGRVTLSPLHF
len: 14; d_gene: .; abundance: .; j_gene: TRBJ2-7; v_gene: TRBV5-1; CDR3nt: TGCGCCAGCAGGGTAACCGGGTCAGGGGACGAGCAGTACTTC; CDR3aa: CASRVTGSGDEQYF
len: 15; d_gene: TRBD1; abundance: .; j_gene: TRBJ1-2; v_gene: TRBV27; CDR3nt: TGTGCCAGCAGTTTACGACAGGGGGCTTCCTATGGCTACACCTTC; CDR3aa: CASSLRQGASYGYTF
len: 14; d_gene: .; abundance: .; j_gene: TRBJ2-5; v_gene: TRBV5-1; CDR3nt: TGCGCCAGCAGCTCGAACGGGGGGCCAGAGACCCAGTACTTC; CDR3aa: CASSSNGGPETQYF
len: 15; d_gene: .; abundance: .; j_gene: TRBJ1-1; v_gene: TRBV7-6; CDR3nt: TGTGCCAGCAGCCTAGGGCCCGGAGGGGCCACTGAAGCTTTCTTT; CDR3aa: CASSLGPGGATEAFF
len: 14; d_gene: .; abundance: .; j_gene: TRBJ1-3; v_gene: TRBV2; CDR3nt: TGTGCCAGCAGTGGGTCAGAGGCTGGAAACACCATATATTTT; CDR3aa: CASSGSEAGNTIYF
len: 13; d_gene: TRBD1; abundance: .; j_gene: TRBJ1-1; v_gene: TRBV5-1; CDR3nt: TGCGCCAGCAGCTCGGACAGGGGGCAAGAAGCTTTCTTT; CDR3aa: CASSSDRGQEAFF
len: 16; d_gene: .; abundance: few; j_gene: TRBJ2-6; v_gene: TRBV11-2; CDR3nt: TGTGCCAGCACACCCAATGTGCGGGCCTGGGCCAACGTCCTGACTTTC; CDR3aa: CASTPNVRAWANVLTF
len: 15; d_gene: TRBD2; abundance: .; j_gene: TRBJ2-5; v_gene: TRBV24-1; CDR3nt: TGTGCCACCAGTGCCCTAGCGGGGGGCCAAGAGACCCAGTACTTC; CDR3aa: CATSALAGGQETQYF
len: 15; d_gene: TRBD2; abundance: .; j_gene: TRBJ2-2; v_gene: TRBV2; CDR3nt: TGTGCCAGCAGTCCTAGCGGGAGGGCCATCGGGGAGCTGTTTTTT; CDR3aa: CASSPSGRAIGELFF
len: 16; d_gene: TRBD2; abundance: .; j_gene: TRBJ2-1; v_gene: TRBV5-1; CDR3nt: TGCGCCAGCAGCTTGATGCCTAGCGGGTCGGGCAATGAGCAGTTCTTC; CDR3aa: CASSLMPSGSGNEQFF
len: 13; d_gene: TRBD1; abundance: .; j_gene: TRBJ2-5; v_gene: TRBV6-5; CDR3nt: TGTGCCAGCAGTTCCACAGGGGGAAAGACCCAGTACTTC; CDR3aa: CASSSTGGKTQYF
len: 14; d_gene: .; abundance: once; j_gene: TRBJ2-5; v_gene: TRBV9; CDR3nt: TGTGCCAGCAGCGTAGAGAGCGCCCAAGAGACCCAGTACTTC; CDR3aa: CASSVESAQETQYF
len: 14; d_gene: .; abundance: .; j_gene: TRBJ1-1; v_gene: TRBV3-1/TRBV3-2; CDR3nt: TGTGCCAGCAGTCTCGCTCACTCGCTGGCTGAAGCTTTCTTT; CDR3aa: CASSLAHSLAEAFF
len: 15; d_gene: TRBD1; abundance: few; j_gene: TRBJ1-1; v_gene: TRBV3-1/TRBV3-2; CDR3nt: TGTGCCAGCAGGCGGACAGGGCTTCCGGCCACTGAAGCTTTCTTT; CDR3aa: CASRRTGLPATEAFF
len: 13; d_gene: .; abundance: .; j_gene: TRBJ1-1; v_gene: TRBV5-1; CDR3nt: TGCGCCAGCAGCTTGGATGTAAACACTGAAGCTTTCTTT; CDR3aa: CASSLDVNTEAFF
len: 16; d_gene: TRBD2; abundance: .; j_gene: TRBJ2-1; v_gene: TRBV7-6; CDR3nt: TGTGCCAGCAGCCCCTGGACTAGCGGGAGCCACAATGAGCAGTTCTTC; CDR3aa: CASSPWTSGSHNEQFF
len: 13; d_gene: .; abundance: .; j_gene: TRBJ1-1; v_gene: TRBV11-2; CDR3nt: TGTGCCAGCAGCTTAGATCTAGTCACTGAAGCTTTCTTT; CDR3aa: CASSLDLVTEAFF
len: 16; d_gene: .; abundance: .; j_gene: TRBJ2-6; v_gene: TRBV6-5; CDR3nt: TGTGCCAGCAGTTACTCGAGGAGCTCTGGGGCCAACGTCCTGACTTTC; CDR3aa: CASSYSRSSGANVLTF
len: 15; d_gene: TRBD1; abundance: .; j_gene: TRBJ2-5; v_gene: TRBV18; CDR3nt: TGTGCCAGCTCACCACCGGGACAGGGGAAAGAGACCCAGTACTTC; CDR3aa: CASSPPGQGKETQYF
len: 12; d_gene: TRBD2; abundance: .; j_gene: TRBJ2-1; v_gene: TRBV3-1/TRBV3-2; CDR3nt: TGTGCCAGCAGCCTGACTAGCCTTGAGCAGTTCTTC; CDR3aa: CASSLTSLEQFF
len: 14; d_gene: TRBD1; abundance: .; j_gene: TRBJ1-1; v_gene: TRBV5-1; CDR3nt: TGCGCCAGCAGCAATCCCCTCAGGGGGGCTGAAGCTTTCTTT; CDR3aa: CASSNPLRGAEAFF
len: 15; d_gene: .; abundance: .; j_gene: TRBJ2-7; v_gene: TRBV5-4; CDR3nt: TGTGCCAGCAGCTGGGACATACTACCATCCTACGAGCAGTACTTC; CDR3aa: CASSWDILPSYEQYF
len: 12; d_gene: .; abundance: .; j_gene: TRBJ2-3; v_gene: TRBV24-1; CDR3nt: TGTGCCACCAGTGGCCTAGAAGATACGCAGTATTTT; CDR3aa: CATSGLEDTQYF
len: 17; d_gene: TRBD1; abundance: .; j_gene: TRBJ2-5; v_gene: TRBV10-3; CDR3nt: TGTGCCATCAGTTCGTCCCGGGGACAGGGGGCCGGGGAGACCCAGTACTTC; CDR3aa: CAISSSRGQGAGETQYF
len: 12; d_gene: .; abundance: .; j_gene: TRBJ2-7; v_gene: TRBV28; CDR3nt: TGTGCCAGCAGTGCGACAGTCTACGAGCAGTACTTC; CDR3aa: CASSATVYEQYF
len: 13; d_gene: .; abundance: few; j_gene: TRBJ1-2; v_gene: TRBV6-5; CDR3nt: TGTGCCAGCAGACGCCAGGGTACGGATGGCTACACCTTC; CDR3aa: CASRRQGTDGYTF
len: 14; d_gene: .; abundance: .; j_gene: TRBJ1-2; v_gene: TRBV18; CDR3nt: TGTGCCAGCTCACCGGAGGGGCGGCCCTATGGCTACACCTTC; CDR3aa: CASSPEGRPYGYTF
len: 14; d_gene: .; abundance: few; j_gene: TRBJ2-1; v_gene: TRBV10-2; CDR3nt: TGCGCCAGCAGTGAAGAGGGTCGAAACAATGAGCAGTTCTTC; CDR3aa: CASSEEGRNNEQFF
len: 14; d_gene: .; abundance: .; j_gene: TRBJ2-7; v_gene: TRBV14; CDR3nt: TGTGCCAGCAGCAAGACAGACCTAGCCTACGAGCAGTACTTC; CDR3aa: CASSKTDLAYEQYF
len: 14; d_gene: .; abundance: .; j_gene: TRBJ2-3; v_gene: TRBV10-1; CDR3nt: TGCGCCAGCAGTGAATCCGCAGGGAGGGATACGCAGTATTTT; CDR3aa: CASSESAGRDTQYF
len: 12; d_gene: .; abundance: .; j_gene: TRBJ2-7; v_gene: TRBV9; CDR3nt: TGTGCCAGCAGCGCCACAGGCTACGAGCAGTACTTC; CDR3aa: CASSATGYEQYF
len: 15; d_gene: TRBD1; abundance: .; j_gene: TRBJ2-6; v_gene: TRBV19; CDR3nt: TGTGCCAGTAGTGACCGACAGGGTTGGGCCAACGTCCTGACTTTC; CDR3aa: CASSDRQGWANVLTF
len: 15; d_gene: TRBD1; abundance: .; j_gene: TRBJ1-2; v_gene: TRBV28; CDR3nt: TGTGCCAGCAGTTTACGACCCGGACAGGTCTATGGCTACACCTTC; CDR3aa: CASSLRPGQVYGYTF
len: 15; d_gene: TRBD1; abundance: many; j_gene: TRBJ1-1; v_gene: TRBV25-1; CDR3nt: TGTGCCAGCAGTGTCACCGGGACAGGGAACACTGAAGCTTTCTTT; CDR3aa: CASSVTGTGNTEAFF
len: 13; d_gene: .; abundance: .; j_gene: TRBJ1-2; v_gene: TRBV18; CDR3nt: TGTGCCAGCTCATCGACAGGAGACAATGGCTACACCTTC; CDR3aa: CASSSTGDNGYTF